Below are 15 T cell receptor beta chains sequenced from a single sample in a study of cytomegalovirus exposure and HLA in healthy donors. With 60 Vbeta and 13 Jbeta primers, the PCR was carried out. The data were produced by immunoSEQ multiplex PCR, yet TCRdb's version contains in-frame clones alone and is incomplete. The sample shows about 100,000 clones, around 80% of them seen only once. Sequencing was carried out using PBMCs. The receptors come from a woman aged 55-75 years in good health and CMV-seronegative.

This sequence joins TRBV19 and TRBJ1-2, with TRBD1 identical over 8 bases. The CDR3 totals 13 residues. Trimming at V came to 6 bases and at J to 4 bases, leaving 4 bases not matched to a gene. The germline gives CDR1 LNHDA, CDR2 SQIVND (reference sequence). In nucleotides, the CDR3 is TGTGCCAGTAGGACCGACAGGGGCTATGGCTACACCTTC. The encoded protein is CASRTDRGYGYTF.

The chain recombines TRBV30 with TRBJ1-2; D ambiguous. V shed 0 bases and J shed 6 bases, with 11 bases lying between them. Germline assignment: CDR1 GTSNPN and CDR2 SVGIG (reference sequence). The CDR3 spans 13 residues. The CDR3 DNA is TGTGCCTGGAGTGTTAGGTCTAGTGATGGCTACACCTTC. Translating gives CAWSVRSSDGYTF.

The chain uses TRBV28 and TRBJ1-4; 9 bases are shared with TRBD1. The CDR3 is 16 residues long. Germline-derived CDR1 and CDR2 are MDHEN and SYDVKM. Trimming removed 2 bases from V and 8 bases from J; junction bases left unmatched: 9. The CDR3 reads CASSLLPQGAGEKLFF. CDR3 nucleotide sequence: TGTGCCAGCAGTTTACTACCACAGGGGGCAGGAGAAAAACTGTTTTTT.

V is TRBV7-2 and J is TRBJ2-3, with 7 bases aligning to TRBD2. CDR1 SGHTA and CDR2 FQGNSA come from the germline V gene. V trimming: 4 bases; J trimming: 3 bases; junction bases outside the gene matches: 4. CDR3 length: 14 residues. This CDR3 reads CASSSYSGTDTQYF. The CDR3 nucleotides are TGTGCCAGCAGCTCCTATAGCGGGACAGATACGCAGTATTTT.

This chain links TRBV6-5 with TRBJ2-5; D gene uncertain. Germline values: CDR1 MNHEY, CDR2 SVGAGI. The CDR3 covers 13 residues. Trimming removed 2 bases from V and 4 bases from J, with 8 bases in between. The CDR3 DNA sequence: TGTGCCAGCAGTTACGCCAGAGGAGAGACCCAGTACTTC. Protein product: CASSYARGETQYF.

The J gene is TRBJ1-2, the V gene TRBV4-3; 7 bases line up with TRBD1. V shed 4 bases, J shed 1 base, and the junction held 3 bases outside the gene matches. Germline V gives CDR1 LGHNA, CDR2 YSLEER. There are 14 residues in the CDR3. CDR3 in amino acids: CASSPGTDNYGYTF. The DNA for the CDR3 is TGCGCCAGCAGCCCCGGGACAGATAACTATGGCTACACCTTC.

CDR3 protein: CASRVAGDNTDTQYF. The DNA for the CDR3 is TGTGCCAGCAGGGTAGCGGGGGACAACACAGATACGCAGTATTTT. This rearrangement joins TRBV6-1 to TRBJ2-3, with 9 bases fitting TRBD2. Germline lookup yields CDR1 MNHNS and CDR2 SASEGT. V trimming: 6 bases; J trimming: 2 bases; junction bases outside the gene matches: 6. The CDR3 is 15 amino acids.

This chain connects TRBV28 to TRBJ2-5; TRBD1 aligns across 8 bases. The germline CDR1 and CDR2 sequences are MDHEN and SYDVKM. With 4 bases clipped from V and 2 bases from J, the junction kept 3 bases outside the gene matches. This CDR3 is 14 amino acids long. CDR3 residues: CASSSGTGQETQYF. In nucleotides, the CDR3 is TGTGCCAGCAGTTCAGGGACAGGACAAGAGACCCAGTACTTC. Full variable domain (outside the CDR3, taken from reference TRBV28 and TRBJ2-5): DVKVTQSSRYLVKRTGEKVFLECVQDMDHENMFWYRQDPGLGLRLIYFSYDVKMKEKGDIPEGYSVSREKKERFSLILESASTNQTSMYLCASSSGTGQETQYFGPGTRLLVL.

The CDR3 coding sequence is TGTGCCTGGGGACAGGGCGAGACCCAGTACTTC. It yields the protein CAWGQGETQYF. The V and J genes are TRBV30 and TRBJ2-5; 8 positions match TRBD1. This CDR3 spans 11 amino acids. Trimming cost V 5 bases and J 5 bases; bases outside gene matches: 1. Germline values: CDR1 GTSNPN, CDR2 SVGIG (reference sequence).

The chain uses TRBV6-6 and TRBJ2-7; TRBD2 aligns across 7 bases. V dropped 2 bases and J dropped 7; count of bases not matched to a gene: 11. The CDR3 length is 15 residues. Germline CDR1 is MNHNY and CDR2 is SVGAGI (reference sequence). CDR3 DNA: TGTGCCAGCAGTTACCGGGGGGTGGGGGGGAGGGAGCAGTACTTC. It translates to CASSYRGVGGREQYF.

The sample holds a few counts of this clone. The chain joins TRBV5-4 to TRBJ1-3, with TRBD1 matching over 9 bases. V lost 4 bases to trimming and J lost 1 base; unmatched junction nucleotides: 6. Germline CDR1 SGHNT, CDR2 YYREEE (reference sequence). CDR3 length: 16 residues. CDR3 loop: CASSMGQGRSGNTIYF. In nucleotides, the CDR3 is TGTGCCAGCAGCATGGGACAGGGACGATCTGGAAACACCATATATTTT.

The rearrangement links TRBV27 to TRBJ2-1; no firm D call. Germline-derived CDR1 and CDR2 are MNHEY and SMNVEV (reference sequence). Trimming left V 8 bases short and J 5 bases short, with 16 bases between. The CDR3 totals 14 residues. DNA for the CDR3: TGTGCCAGCGCTGGATGGGCTACTCACAATGAGCAGTTCTTC. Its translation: CASAGWATHNEQFF.

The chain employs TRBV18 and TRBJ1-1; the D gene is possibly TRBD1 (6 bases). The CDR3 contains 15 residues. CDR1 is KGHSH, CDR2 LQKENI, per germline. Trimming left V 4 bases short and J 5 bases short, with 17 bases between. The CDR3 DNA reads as TGTGCCAGCTCACACTTCGGGACACCTGGGACTGAAGCTTTCTTT. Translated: CASSHFGTPGTEAFF.

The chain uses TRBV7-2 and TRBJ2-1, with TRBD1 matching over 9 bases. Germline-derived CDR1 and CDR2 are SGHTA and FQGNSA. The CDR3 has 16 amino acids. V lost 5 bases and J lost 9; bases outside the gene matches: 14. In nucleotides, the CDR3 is TGTGCCAGCAGCCCTCGGGACAGGGCCATCATGGGTGAGCAGTTCTTC. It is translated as CASSPRDRAIMGEQFF.

CDR3 region: CACLSRPLSQETQYF. In nucleotides, the CDR3 is TGTGCCTGCCTTTCCCGCCCACTATCCCAAGAGACCCAGTACTTC. This chain uses TRBV30 with TRBJ2-5; D remains unclear. The CDR3 loop spans 15 amino acids. Trimming stripped 6 bases from V and 1 base from J, with 18 bases between. Germline V gene sequence: CDR1 GTSNPN, CDR2 SVGIG (reference sequence).